Detailed here is one T cell receptor (beta chain). Sequenced by immunoSEQ multiplex PCR; TCRdb stores in-frame clones only, minus some. In the table there are some 270,000 clones, roughly 85% of which are singletons. The entry originates in a study of Ad26.COV2.S vaccination and SARS-CoV-2 variants. The sample's treatment: 15 to 20 received Ad26.COV2.S at low or high dose, single or two shots; about five received placebo; per-sample allocation not given. The investigators took samples on day 63 after the first vaccine or placebo injection. The CDR3 covers 13 residues. Between the trimmed V and J ends, which lost 6 bases and 3 bases, there was a span of 12 bases. Germline CDR1 is MNHEY and CDR2 is SMNVEV (reference sequence).

This clonotype was obtained from a person aged 18 to 59 who received the Ad26.COV2.S COVID-19 vaccine or a placebo. Specimen: peripheral blood, collected in a trial of Ad26.COV2.S vaccine versus placebo. The rearrangement joins TRBV27 to TRBJ2-7, with D possibly called TRBD1 or TRBD2 (5 bases each). As DNA, the CDR3 is TGTGCCAGCAGCCGGGACGGACGCTACGAGCAGTACTTC. This encodes CASSRDGRYEQYF.